These 11 T cell receptor beta chains were sequenced from one sample in a study of vaccination and CD4 T cells after COVID-19. TCRdb re-analysed the PCR reads in MiXCR, keeping a single row per CDR3 protein. The sample yields 25,000 to 30,000 distinct CDR3 sequences, 45% to 60% seen once. Time point here: late sampling 161 to 241 days after vaccination in three convalescent patients. The specimen comprised CD4+ T cells from blood, sampled about 7 months after SARS-CoV-2 vaccination. All receptors derive from a human donor who had recovered from COVID-19.

The V and J genes are TRBV10-1 and TRBJ2-1; 7 bases are shared with TRBD1. Trimming removed 5 bases from V and 5 bases from J; junction bases left unmatched: 9. CDR3 length equals 15 residues. Looked up from germline, CDR1 is WNHNN and CDR2 is SYGVQD (reference sequence). The chain's CDR3 is CASSPGTEGHNEQFF. CDR3 sequence (DNA): TGCGCCAGCAGTCCAGGGACAGAGGGTCACAATGAGCAGTTCTTC.

The V gene is TRBV7-6, the J gene TRBJ1-3, with 7 positions matching TRBD1. J gave up 3 bases and V 7 bases, and 6 bases lay outside the gene matches. CDR1 is SGHVS and CDR2 is FNYEAQ in the germline V gene. The CDR3 covers 14 residues. The CDR3 loop reads CASKGTALGNTIYF. In nucleotides, the CDR3 is TGTGCCAGCAAGGGGACAGCACTTGGAAACACCATATATTTT.

The chain carries TRBV19 and TRBJ2-7; 10 bases are a match to TRBD1. This CDR3 has 14 residues. J gave up 2 bases and V 6 bases, and 4 bases lay outside the gene matches. Germline V gene data show CDR1 as LNHDA and CDR2 as SQIVND (reference sequence). The CDR3 DNA reads TGTGCCAGTAGGGGGGACAGGGGAGCCTACGAGCAGTACTTC. This codes for CASRGDRGAYEQYF.

As regards this clonotype: Germline and junction disagree at one end, which may indicate a read error. V is TRBV27 and J is TRBJ1-5; maybe TRBD1 (6 bases). Germline V gives CDR1 MNHEY, CDR2 SMNVEV (reference sequence). This CDR3 has 13 amino acids. The CDR3 nucleotides read TGTGCCGGCAGTTTATCGTCGGGGGGCCCCCAGCATTTT. It specifies CAGSLSSGGPQHF.

The chain employs TRBV19 and TRBJ1-6; perhaps TRBD1 as D (5 bases). The V and J ends lost 6 bases and 9 bases respectively, with 12 bases between them. The CDR3 totals 13 residues. The V gene's germline CDR1 is LNHDA and CDR2 SQIVND (reference sequence). CDR3 nucleotide sequence: TGTGCCAGTAGCCTCGGGGGAATTTCACCCCTCCACTTT. Translation gives CASSLGGISPLHF.

The CDR3 here is CASSLDRGYDEQYF. CDR3 in DNA: TGTGCCAGCAGCCTCGACAGGGGTTATGACGAGCAGTACTTC. The J gene is TRBJ2-7, the V gene TRBV7-2; 8 bases are shared with TRBD1. This CDR3 contains 14 residues. CDR1 SGHTA and CDR2 FQGNSA come from the germline V gene. With 5 bases clipped from V and 5 bases from J, the junction kept 8 bases outside the gene matches.

By proportion, this clonotype is medium-sized. The chain is built from TRBV6-1 and TRBJ2-1; TRBD1 aligns across 8 bases. With 5 bases clipped from V and 4 bases from J, the junction kept 4 bases outside the gene matches. This CDR3 has 14 amino acids. Per the germline V gene, CDR1 is MNHNS and CDR2 is SASEGT. The CDR3 DNA sequence: TGTGCCAGCAGTACGGGACAGGAGTACAATGAGCAGTTCTTC. The encoded protein is CASSTGQEYNEQFF.

The V call is TRBV10-1, the J call TRBJ2-3; either TRBD1 or TRBD2 may fit D (5 bases each). Deletions cut 4 bases from V and 2 bases from J, with 13 bases between. This CDR3 is 15 amino acids long. CDR1 is WNHNN, CDR2 SYGVQD, per germline (reference sequence). CDR3 residues: CASSVRDPNTDTQYF. CDR3 bases: TGCGCCAGCAGTGTCCGGGACCCCAACACAGATACGCAGTATTTT.

The CDR3 DNA reads TGCAGTGCTATCGTAGCGGGAGATCAGGAGCAGTACTTC. It yields the protein CSAIVAGDQEQYF. This chain connects TRBV20-1 to TRBJ2-7; 9 bases align to TRBD2. Germline V CDR1 and CDR2: DFQATT, SNEGSKA (reference sequence). Trimming took 4 bases from V and 7 from J; bases not matched to a gene: 8. The CDR3 has 13 residues.

The rearrangement joins TRBV24-1 to TRBJ2-3; the D gene could be TRBD1 or TRBD2 (5 bases each). V lost 7 bases and J lost 3, with 7 bases in between. The CDR3 contains 12 residues. CDR1 is KGHDR, CDR2 SFDVKD, per germline. CDR3 DNA: TGTGCCACCAGCGAGGGGACAGATACGCAGTATTTT. This codes for CATSEGTDTQYF.

The CDR3 reads CASEQNTEAFF. Written as DNA, the CDR3 is TGTGCCAGCGAGCAGAACACTGAAGCTTTCTTT. The chain uses TRBV2 and TRBJ1-1, with D unclear. The CDR3 contains 11 residues. Germline CDR1 and CDR2: SNHLY and FYNNEI. V lost 8 bases and J lost 1, with 5 bases in between.